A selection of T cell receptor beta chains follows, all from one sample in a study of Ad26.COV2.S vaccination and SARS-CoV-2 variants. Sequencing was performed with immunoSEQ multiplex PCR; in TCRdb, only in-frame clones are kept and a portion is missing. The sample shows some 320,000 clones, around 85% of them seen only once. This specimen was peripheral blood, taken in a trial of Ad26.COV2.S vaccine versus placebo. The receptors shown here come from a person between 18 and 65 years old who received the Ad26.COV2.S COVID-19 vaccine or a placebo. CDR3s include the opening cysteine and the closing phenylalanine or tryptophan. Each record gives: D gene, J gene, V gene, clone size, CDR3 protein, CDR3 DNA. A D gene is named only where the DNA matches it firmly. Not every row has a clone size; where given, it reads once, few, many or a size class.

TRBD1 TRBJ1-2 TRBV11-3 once CASSWGQGGYGYTF TGTGCCAGCAGCTGGGGACAGGGTGGATATGGCTACACCTTC
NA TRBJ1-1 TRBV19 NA CASSMGGSTEAFF TGTGCCAGTAGTATGGGGGGGAGCACTGAAGCTTTCTTT
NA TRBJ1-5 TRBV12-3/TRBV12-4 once CASSYSEDQPQHF TGTGCCAGCAGTTATTCTGAGGATCAGCCCCAGCATTTT
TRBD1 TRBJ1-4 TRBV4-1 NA CASSHQQGIPEKLFF TGCGCCAGCAGCCACCAACAGGGGATACCTGAAAAACTGTTTTTT
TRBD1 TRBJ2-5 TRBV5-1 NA CASSPGQGFQETQYF TGCGCCAGCAGCCCCGGACAGGGATTCCAAGAGACCCAGTACTTC
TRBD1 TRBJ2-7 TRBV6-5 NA CASRTGRTYEQYF TGTGCCAGCAGGACAGGGCGAACCTACGAGCAGTACTTC
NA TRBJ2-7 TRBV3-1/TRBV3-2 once CASSQASGSYEQYF TGTGCCAGCAGCCAAGCTTCGGGGAGCTACGAGCAGTACTTC
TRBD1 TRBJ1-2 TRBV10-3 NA CAISRQGGAYGYTF TGTGCCATCAGCCGACAGGGTGGGGCCTATGGCTACACCTTC
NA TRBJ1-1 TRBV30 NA CAWSVPENTEAFF TGTGCCTGGAGTGTACCCGAGAACACTGAAGCTTTCTTT
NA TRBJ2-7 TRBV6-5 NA CASSPDTNSGEQYF TGTGCCAGCAGTCCCGACACGAATAGCGGCGAGCAGTACTTC
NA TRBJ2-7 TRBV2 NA CASIEGVSYEQYF TGTGCCAGCATTGAGGGGGTCTCCTACGAGCAGTACTTC
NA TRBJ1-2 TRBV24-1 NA CATSDPRGGDYGYTF TGTGCCACCAGTGACCCACGTGGTGGGGACTATGGCTACACCTTC
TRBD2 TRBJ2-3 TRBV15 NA CATSLGGLAGGLTDTQYF TGTGCCACCAGCCTAGGGGGGCTGGCGGGGGGTCTCACAGATACGCAGTATTTT
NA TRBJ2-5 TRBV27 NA CASSFARYQETQYF TGTGCCAGCAGTTTCGCAAGGTACCAAGAGACCCAGTACTTC
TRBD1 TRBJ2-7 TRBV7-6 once CASSQARQGHQQYF TGTGCCAGCAGCCAAGCACGACAGGGCCATCAGCAGTACTTC
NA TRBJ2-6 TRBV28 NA CASSLAGSGANVLTF TGTGCCAGCAGTTTAGCGGGGTCTGGGGCCAACGTCCTGACTTTC
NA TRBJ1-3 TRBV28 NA CASSLPDSTGNTIYF TGTGCCAGCAGTTTACCGGACAGCACTGGAAACACCATATATTTT
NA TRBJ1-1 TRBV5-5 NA CASSLSWGYRNTEAFF TGTGCCAGCAGCTTGTCGTGGGGTTATCGGAACACTGAAGCTTTCTTT
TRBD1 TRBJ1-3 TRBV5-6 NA CASSTIQGIISGNTIYF TGTGCCAGCAGCACCATACAGGGGATCATCTCTGGAAACACCATATATTTT
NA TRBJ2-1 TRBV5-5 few CASSGGAWNEQFF TGTGCCAGCAGCGGGGGGGCCTGGAATGAGCAGTTCTTC
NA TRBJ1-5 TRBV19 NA CASSIGLGRDSNQPQHF TGTGCCAGTAGTATAGGTCTCGGCAGGGATAGCAATCAGCCCCAGCATTTT
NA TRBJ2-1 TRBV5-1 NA CASSLETGRNEQFF TGCGCCAGCAGCTTGGAGACAGGGAGGAATGAGCAGTTCTTC
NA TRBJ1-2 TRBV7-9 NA CASRPRGGADYGYTF TGTGCCAGCAGACCCCGGGGGGGGGCTGACTATGGCTACACCTTC
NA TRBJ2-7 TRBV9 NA CASSVEEGREQYF TGTGCCAGCAGCGTAGAAGAGGGAAGGGAGCAGTACTTC
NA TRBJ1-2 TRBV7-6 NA CASSPTGNYGYTF TGTGCCAGCAGTCCGACGGGTAACTATGGCTACACCTTC
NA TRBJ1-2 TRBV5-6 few CASRRSGEDTF TGTGCCAGCAGACGAAGTGGGGAGGACACCTTC
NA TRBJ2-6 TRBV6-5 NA CASSFGESGANVLTF TGTGCCAGCAGCTTCGGGGAGTCTGGGGCCAACGTCCTGACTTTC
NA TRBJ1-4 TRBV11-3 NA CASSLGPPTATNEKLFF TGTGCCAGCAGCTTAGGGCCTCCAACGGCGACTAATGAAAAACTGTTTTTT
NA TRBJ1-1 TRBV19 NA CASSTQGNTEAFF TGTGCCAGTAGTACACAGGGGAACACTGAAGCTTTCTTT
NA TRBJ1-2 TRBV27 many CASSSFGGYGYTF TGTGCCAGCAGTTCATTCGGGGGCTATGGCTACACCTTC
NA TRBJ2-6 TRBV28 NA CASSDRSFSGANVLTF TGTGCCAGCAGTGACAGAAGTTTCTCTGGGGCCAACGTCCTGACTTTC
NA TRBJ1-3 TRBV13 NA CASSLVTLGNTIYF TGTGCCAGCAGCTTAGTCACTCTTGGAAACACCATATATTTT
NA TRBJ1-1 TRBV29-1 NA CSVEAYMNTEAFF TGCAGCGTTGAGGCCTACATGAACACTGAAGCTTTCTTT
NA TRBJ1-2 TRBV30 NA CAWTYTRTGSYGYTF TGTGCCTGGACTTATACTAGGACGGGAAGCTATGGCTACACCTTC
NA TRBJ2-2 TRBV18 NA CASRTGTDLSTGELFF TGTGCCAGCCGCACGGGTACAGATCTATCCACCGGGGAGCTGTTTTTT
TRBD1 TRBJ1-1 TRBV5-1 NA CASSIQGAGMTEAFF TGCGCCAGCAGCATCCAGGGGGCGGGGATGACTGAAGCTTTCTTT
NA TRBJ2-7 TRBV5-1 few CASSSPESLNSYEQYF TGCGCCAGCAGCTCGCCCGAGTCCCTAAACTCCTACGAGCAGTACTTC
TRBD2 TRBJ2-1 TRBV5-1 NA CASSLNGGVSYNEQFF TGCGCCAGCAGCCTAAATGGGGGGGTCTCCTACAATGAGCAGTTCTTC
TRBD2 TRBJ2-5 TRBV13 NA CASSRNSGGAIKQTQYF TGTGCCAGCAGCAGAAATAGCGGGGGGGCGATCAAACAGACCCAGTACTTC
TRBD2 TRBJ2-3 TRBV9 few CASSEGLAGGQLSTDTQYF TGTGCCAGCAGCGAGGGACTAGCGGGGGGCCAGCTTAGCACAGATACGCAGTATTTT
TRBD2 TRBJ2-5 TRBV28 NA CASSLAGVAGSRQETQYF TGTGCCAGCAGTCTCGCAGGGGTAGCGGGGAGTCGACAAGAGACCCAGTACTTC
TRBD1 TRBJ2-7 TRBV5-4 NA CASSLDRAASYEQYF TGTGCCAGCAGCCTGGACAGGGCCGCATCCTACGAGCAGTACTTC
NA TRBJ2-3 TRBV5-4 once CASSLPGTKSDTQYF TGTGCCAGCAGCTTGCCAGGGACGAAATCAGATACGCAGTATTTT
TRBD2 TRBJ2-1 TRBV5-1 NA CASSSGLAFEQFF TGCGCCAGCAGCTCGGGACTAGCCTTTGAGCAGTTCTTC
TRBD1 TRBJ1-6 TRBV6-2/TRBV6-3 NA CASSYSWDRPIGPLHF TGTGCCAGCAGTTACTCTTGGGACAGGCCCATAGGGCCCCTCCACTTT
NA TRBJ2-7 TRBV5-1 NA CASSLESSYEQYF TGCGCCAGCAGCTTGGAATCCTCCTACGAGCAGTACTTC
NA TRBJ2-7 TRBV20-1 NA CSARQPEQYF TGCAGTGCTAGACAGCCCGAGCAGTACTTC
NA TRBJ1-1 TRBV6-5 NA CASSTATEAFF TGTGCCAGCAGTACGGCCACTGAAGCTTTCTTT
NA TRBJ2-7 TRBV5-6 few CASSLAGRSLHEQYF TGTGCCAGCAGCTTGGCGGGCAGAAGCCTCCACGAGCAGTACTTC
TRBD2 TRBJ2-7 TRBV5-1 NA CASSLRGASGGNEQYF TGCGCCAGCAGCTTGAGGGGCGCTAGCGGGGGAAACGAGCAGTACTTC
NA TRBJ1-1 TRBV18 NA CASSPQSTEAFF TGTGCCAGCTCACCCCAATCCACTGAAGCTTTCTTT
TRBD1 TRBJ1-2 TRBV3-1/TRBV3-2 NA CASSQKVGTGEYGYTF TGTGCCAGCAGCCAAAAGGTGGGGACAGGCGAATATGGCTACACCTTC
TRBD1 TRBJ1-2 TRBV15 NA CATSRARGLYGYTF TGTGCCACCAGCCGCGCGAGGGGGCTCTATGGCTACACCTTC
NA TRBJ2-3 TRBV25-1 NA CASSGSNTQYF TGTGCCAGCAGTGGTAGCAATACGCAGTATTTT
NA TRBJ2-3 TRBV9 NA CASSPRLQVTDTQYF TGTGCCAGCAGCCCCCGACTGCAAGTCACAGATACGCAGTATTTT
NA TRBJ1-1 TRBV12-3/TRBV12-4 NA CASSHQGLTEAFF TGTGCCAGCAGTCATCAGGGGCTCACTGAAGCTTTCTTT
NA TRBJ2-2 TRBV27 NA CASLWRVGAGELFF TGTGCCAGCCTCTGGAGGGTTGGGGCCGGGGAGCTGTTTTTT
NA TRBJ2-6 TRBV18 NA CASSADSGANVLTF TGTGCCAGCTCGGCGGACTCTGGGGCCAACGTCCTGACTTTC
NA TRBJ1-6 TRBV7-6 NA CASSPWGEPLHF TGTGCCAGCAGCCCTTGGGGGGAACCCCTCCACTTT
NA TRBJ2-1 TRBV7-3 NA CASSLRAGDEQFF TGTGCCAGCAGCTTAAGGGCTGGCGATGAGCAGTTCTTC